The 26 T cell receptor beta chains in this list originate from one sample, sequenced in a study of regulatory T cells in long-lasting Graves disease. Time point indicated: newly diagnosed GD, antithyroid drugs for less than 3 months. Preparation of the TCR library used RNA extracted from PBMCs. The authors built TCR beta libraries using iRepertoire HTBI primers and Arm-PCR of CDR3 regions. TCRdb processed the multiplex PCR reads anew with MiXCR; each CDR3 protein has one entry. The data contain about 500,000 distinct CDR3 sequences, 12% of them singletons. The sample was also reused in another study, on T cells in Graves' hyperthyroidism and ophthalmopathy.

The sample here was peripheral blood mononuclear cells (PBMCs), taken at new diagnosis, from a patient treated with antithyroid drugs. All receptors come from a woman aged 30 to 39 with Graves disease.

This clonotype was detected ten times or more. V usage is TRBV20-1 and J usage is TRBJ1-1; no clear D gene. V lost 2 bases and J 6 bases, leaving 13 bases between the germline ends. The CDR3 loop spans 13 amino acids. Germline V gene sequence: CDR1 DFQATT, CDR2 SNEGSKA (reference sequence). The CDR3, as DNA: TGCAGTGCTAGAAAGCCGAGTGGTGCTGAAGCTTTCTTT. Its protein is CSARKPSGAEAFF.

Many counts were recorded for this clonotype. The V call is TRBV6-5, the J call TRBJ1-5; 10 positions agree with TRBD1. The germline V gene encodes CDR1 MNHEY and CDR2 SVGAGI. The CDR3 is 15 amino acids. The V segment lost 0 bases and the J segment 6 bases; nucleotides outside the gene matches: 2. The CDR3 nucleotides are TGTGCCAGCAGTTACTCAAGGGACAGGGGTCAGCCCCAGCATTTT. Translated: CASSYSRDRGQPQHF.

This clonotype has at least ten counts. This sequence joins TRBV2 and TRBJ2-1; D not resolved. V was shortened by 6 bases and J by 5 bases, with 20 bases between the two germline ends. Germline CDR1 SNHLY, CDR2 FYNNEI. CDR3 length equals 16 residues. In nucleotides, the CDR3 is TGTGCCAGCAGCACCAGTGGGTTATCCCGGGACAATGAGCAGTTCTTC. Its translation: CASSTSGLSRDNEQFF.

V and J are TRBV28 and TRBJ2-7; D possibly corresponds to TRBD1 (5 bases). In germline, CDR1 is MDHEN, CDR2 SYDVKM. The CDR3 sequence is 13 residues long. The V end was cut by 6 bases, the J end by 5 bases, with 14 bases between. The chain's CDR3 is CASRGLYADEQYF. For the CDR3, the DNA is TGTGCCAGCAGGGGGCTTTATGCTGACGAGCAGTACTTC. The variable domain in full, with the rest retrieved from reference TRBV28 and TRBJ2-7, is DVKVTQSSRYLVKRTGEKVFLECVQDMDHENMFWYRQDPGLGLRLIYFSYDVKMKEKGDIPEGYSVSREKKERFSLILESASTNQTSMYLCASRGLYADEQYFGPGTRLTVT.

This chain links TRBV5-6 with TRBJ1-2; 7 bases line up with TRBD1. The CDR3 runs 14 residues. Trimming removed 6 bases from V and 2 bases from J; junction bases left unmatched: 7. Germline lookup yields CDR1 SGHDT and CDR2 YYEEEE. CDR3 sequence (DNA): TGTGCCAGCATCCCGGGACAGACCAACTATGGCTACACCTTC. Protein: CASIPGQTNYGYTF.

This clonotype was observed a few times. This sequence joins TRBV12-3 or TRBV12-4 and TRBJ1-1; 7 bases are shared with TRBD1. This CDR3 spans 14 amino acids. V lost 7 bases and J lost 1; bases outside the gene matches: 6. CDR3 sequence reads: CASKGDRENTEAFF. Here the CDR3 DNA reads TGTGCCAGCAAGGGAGACAGGGAGAACACTGAAGCTTTCTTT.

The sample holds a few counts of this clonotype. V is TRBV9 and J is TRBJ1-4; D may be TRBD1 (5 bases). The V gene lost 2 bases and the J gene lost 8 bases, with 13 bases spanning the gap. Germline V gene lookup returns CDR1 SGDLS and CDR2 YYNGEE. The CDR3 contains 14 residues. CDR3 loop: CASSVGRAAEKLFF. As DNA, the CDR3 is TGTGCCAGCAGCGTGGGCAGGGCGGCAGAAAAACTGTTTTTT.

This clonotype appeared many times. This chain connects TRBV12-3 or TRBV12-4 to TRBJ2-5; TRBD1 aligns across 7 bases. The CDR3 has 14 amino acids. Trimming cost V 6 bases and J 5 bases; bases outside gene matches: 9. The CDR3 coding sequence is TGTGCCAGCAGGCCGGGACAGCGGATGGAGACCCAGTACTTC. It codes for CASRPGQRMETQYF.

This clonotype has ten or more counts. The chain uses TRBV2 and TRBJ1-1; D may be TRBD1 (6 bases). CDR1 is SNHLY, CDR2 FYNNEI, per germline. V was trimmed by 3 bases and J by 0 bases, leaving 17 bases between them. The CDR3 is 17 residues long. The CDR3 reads CASSDPTGGPMNTEAFF. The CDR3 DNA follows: TGTGCCAGCAGTGACCCCACCGGGGGCCCGATGAACACTGAAGCTTTCTTT.

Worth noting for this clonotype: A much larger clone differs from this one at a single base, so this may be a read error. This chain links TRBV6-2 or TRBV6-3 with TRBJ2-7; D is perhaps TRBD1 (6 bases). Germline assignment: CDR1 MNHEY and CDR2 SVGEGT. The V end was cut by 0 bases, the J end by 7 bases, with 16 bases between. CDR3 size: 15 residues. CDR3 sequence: CASSYSHREYNEQYF. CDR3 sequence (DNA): TGTGCCAGCAGTTACTCCCACAGGGAGTACAATGAGCAGTACTTC.

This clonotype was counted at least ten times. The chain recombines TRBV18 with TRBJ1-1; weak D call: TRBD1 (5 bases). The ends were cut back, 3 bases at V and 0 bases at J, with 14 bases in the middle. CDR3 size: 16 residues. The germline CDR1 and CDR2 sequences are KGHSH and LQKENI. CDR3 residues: CASSPLGGALNTEAFF. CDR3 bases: TGTGCCAGCTCACCTCTAGGAGGGGCCTTGAACACTGAAGCTTTCTTT.

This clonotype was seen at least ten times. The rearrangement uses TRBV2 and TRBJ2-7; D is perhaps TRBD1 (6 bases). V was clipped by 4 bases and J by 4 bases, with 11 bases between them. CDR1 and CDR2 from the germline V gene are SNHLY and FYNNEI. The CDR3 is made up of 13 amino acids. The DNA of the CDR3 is TGTGCCAGCAGTGGAGGACAGTTATACGAGCAGTACTTC. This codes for CASSGGQLYEQYF.

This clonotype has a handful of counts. The CDR3 region has the DNA TGTGCCAGCAGCTCCAGGGTAGTCGGCACTGAAGCTTTCTTT. It yields the protein CASSSRVVGTEAFF. J is TRBJ1-1 and V is TRBV7-2; tentatively, D is TRBD1 (5 bases). The length of the CDR3 is 14 residues. In germline, CDR1 is SGHTA, CDR2 FQGNSA. Trimming stripped 4 bases from V and 4 bases from J, with 13 bases between.

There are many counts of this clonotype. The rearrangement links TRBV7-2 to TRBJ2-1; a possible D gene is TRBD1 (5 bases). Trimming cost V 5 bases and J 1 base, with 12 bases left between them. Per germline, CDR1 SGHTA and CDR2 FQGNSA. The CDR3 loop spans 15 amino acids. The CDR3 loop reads CASSQGFWSYNEQFF. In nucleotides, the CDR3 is TGTGCCAGCAGCCAGGGCTTTTGGTCCTACAATGAGCAGTTCTTC.

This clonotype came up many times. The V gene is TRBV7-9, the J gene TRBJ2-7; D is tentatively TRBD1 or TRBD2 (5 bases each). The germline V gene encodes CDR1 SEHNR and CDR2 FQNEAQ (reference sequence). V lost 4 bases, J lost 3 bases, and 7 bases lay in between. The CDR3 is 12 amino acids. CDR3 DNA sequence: TGTGCCAGCAGCTGGGACCTCTACGAGCAGTACTTC. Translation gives CASSWDLYEQYF.

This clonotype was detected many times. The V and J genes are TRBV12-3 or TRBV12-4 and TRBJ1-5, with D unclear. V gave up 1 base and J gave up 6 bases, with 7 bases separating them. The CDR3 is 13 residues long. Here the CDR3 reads CASSLESTQPQHF. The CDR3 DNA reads TGTGCCAGCAGTTTAGAGTCCACTCAGCCCCAGCATTTT.

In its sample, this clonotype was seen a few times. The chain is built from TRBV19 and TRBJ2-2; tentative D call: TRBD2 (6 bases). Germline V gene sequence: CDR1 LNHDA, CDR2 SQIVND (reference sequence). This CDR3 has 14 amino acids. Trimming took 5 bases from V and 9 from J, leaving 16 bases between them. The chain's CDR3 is CASSDTTSLRELFF. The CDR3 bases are TGTGCCAGTAGTGACACGACTAGTCTCCGGGAGCTGTTTTTT.

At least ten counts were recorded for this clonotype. The CDR3 sequence is CASSQLAGPEQFF. DNA for the CDR3: TGTGCCAGCAGCCAACTAGCGGGCCCTGAGCAGTTCTTC. The chain is built from TRBV14 and TRBJ2-1; TRBD2 matches at 8 bases. The CDR3 extends over 13 amino acids. After removal of 2 bases from V and 9 bases from J, the junction contained 3 bases not matched to a gene. Germline V gene data show CDR1 as SGHDN and CDR2 as FVKESK.

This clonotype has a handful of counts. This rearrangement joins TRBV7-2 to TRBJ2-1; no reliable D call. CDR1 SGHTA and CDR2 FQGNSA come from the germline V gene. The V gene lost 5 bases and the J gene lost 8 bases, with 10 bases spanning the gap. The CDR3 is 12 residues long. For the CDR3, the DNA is TGTGCCAGCAGCAAAGACACCGATGAGCAGTTCTTC. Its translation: CASSKDTDEQFF.

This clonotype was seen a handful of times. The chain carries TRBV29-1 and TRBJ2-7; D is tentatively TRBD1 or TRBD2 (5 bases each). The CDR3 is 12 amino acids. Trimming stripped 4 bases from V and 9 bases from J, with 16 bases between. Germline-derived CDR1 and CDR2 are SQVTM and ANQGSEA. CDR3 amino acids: CSVVGGMGGQYF. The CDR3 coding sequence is TGCAGCGTTGTTGGGGGTATGGGCGGGCAGTACTTC.

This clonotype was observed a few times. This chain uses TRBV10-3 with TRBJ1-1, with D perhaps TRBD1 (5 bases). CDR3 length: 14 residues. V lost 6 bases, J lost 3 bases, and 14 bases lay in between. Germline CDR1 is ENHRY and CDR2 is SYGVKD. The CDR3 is CAIRRTGRDTEAFF. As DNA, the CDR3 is TGTGCCATCAGACGTACGGGACGGGACACTGAAGCTTTCTTT.

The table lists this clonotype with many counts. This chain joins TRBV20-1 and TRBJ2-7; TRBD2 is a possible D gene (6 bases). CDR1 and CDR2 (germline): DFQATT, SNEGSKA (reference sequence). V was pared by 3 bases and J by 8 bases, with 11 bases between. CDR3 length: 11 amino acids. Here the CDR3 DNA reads TGCAGTGCTAGTCCTGCGGGAAAGCAGTACTTC. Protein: CSASPAGKQYF.

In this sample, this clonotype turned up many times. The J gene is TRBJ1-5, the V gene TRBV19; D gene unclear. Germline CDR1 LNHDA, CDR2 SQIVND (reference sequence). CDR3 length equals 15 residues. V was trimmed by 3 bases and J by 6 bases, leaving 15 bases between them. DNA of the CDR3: TGTGCCAGTAGTATTCCCACAGATGGAGGTCAGCCCCAGCATTTT. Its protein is CASSIPTDGGQPQHF.

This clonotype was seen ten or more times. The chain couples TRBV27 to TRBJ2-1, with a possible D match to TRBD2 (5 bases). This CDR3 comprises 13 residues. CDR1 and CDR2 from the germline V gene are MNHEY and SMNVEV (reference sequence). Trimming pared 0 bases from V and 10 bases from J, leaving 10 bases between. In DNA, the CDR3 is TGTGCCAGCAGTTTATCTGACTATATGGAGCAGTTCTTC. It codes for CASSLSDYMEQFF.

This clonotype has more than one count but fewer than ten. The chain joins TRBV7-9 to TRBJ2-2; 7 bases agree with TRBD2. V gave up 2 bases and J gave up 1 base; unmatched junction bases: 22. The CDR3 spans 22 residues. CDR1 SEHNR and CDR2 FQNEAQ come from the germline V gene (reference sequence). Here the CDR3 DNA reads TGTGCCAGCAGCTTAAATACGCTGCGGCGGGAGTGGAGACGCAAGAACACCGGGGAGCTGTTTTTT. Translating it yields CASSLNTLRREWRRKNTGELFF.

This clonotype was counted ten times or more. The CDR3 loop reads CASSPQGGGNTIYF. CDR3 in DNA: TGTGCCAGCTCACCGCAGGGAGGTGGAAACACCATATATTTT. The genes are TRBV18 and TRBJ1-3, with D possibly matching TRBD1 (5 bases). Germline assignment: CDR1 KGHSH and CDR2 LQKENI. This CDR3 region has 14 residues. Trimming took 3 bases from V and 3 from J, leaving 9 bases between them. The full variable domain, completed using reference TRBV18 and TRBJ1-3, is NAGVMQNPRHLVRRRGQEARLRCSPMKGHSHVYWYRQLPEEGLKFMVYLQKENIIDESGMPKERFSAEFPKEGPSILRIQQVVRGDSAAYFCASSPQGGGNTIYFGEGSWLTVV.